Listed below are T cell receptor beta chains from one sample, sequenced in a study of identical twins. TCRdb analysed the 5' RACE reads with MiXCR anew, one entry per CDR3 protein. The data show around 530,000 distinct CDR3 sequences, with 15% seen just once and roughly 0.44% held by the top ten. The same sample was also used in a study of yellow fever vaccine responses in identical twins.

Sequencing used CD4+ T cells sorted from blood. Receptors originate from a woman younger than 35 in good health. The CDR3 runs from the conserved cysteine through the conserved F or W. Fields, in order: J gene, V gene, CDR3 protein.

J gene: TRBJ1-5; V gene: TRBV29-1; CDR3 protein: CSASTGFDQPQHF
J gene: TRBJ2-7; V gene: TRBV5-5; CDR3 protein: CASSLGPQVGTYEQYF
J gene: NA; V gene: TRBV29-1; CDR3 protein: CSVGAGTSGTDTQHF
J gene: TRBJ2-3; V gene: TRBV12-3/TRBV12-4; CDR3 protein: CASSLALAGGLTDTQYF
J gene: TRBJ2-6; V gene: TRBV5-1; CDR3 protein: CASSLVGGIGANVLTF
J gene: TRBJ1-2; V gene: TRBV12-3/TRBV12-4; CDR3 protein: CASSLASRDRARSGYTF
J gene: TRBJ1-6; V gene: TRBV7-6; CDR3 protein: CASSAQGVNSPLHF
J gene: TRBJ2-2; V gene: TRBV29-1; CDR3 protein: CSVEAVASANTGELFF
J gene: TRBJ2-1; V gene: TRBV20-1; CDR3 protein: CSASPGSDRSYNEQFF
J gene: TRBJ2-6; V gene: TRBV5-1; CDR3 protein: CASSLEDVKGSGANVLTF
J gene: TRBJ2-7; V gene: TRBV6-1; CDR3 protein: CASSEGLAGVVEQYF
J gene: TRBJ1-1; V gene: TRBV12-3/TRBV12-4; CDR3 protein: CASSLAGGALTEAFF
J gene: TRBJ1-1; V gene: TRBV5-1; CDR3 protein: CASRNRPGQGAPIGYTEAFF
J gene: TRBJ2-3; V gene: TRBV24-1; CDR3 protein: CATSDGSSGRTDTQYF
J gene: TRBJ2-6; V gene: TRBV27; CDR3 protein: CASSPEPGANVLTF
J gene: TRBJ2-3; V gene: TRBV5-1; CDR3 protein: CASSLALAGGSTDTQYF
J gene: TRBJ2-4; V gene: TRBV19; CDR3 protein: CASSLSDIQYF
J gene: TRBJ2-4; V gene: TRBV7-8; CDR3 protein: CASSFARQAIQYF
J gene: TRBJ1-4; V gene: TRBV27; CDR3 protein: CASGEETTNEKLFF
J gene: TRBJ2-1; V gene: TRBV10-1; CDR3 protein: CASSGTIRGLTYNEQFF
J gene: TRBJ2-2; V gene: TRBV15; CDR3 protein: CATSTRLTGQGFGELFF
J gene: TRBJ1-1; V gene: TRBV12-3/TRBV12-4; CDR3 protein: CASSSYRGQAEAFF
J gene: TRBJ2-3; V gene: TRBV4-2; CDR3 protein: CASSQDREATDTQYF
J gene: TRBJ1-6; V gene: TRBV28; CDR3 protein: CASSRDGITGGSPLHF
J gene: TRBJ2-5; V gene: TRBV5-1; CDR3 protein: CASSSGQGLSRQTQYF
J gene: TRBJ1-6; V gene: TRBV10-3; CDR3 protein: CAISEGASSYNSPLHF
J gene: TRBJ2-1; V gene: TRBV24-1; CDR3 protein: CATRSSGTYNEQFF
J gene: TRBJ1-3; V gene: TRBV12-3/TRBV12-4; CDR3 protein: CASSLDIETMSGNTIYF
J gene: TRBJ2-2; V gene: TRBV5-1; CDR3 protein: CASSFVPGANTGELFF
J gene: TRBJ2-1; V gene: TRBV7-8; CDR3 protein: CASSPRTSGLYNEQFF
J gene: TRBJ1-4; V gene: TRBV7-9; CDR3 protein: CAGAGRSEKLFF
J gene: TRBJ2-1; V gene: TRBV4-1; CDR3 protein: CASSQGGARSSYNEQFF
J gene: TRBJ1-5; V gene: TRBV19; CDR3 protein: CASRTAGNQPQHF
J gene: TRBJ1-6; V gene: TRBV2; CDR3 protein: CASRGDSEYSPLHF
J gene: TRBJ2-6; V gene: TRBV4-1; CDR3 protein: CASSQDWGPGANVLTF
J gene: TRBJ2-3; V gene: TRBV5-1; CDR3 protein: CASSSPPGQTSTDTQYF
J gene: TRBJ2-1; V gene: TRBV5-1; CDR3 protein: CASSTQDNEQFF
J gene: TRBJ2-3; V gene: TRBV12-3/TRBV12-4; CDR3 protein: CASKDRVTDTQYF
J gene: TRBJ1-2; V gene: TRBV20-1; CDR3 protein: CSARVLGGADRLIYGYTF
J gene: TRBJ2-2; V gene: TRBV7-7; CDR3 protein: CASSVQRTGKTGELFF
J gene: TRBJ2-2; V gene: TRBV6-1; CDR3 protein: CASSTPWIGVNTGELFF
J gene: TRBJ2-3; V gene: TRBV24-1; CDR3 protein: CATSESGTRTDTQYF
J gene: TRBJ2-3; V gene: TRBV25-1; CDR3 protein: CASSDVGQWGTDTQYF